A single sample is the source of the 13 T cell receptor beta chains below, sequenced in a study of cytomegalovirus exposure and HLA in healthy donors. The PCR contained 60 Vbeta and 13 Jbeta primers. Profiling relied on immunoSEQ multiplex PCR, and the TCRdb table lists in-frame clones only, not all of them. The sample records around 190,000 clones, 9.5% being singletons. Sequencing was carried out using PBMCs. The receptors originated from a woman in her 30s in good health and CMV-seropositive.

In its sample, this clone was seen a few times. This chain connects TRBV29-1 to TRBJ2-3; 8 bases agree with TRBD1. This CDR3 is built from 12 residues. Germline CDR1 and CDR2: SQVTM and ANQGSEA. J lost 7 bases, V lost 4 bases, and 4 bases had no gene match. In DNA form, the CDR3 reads TGCAGCGTTGTCAGGGGGCGAAATACGCAGTATTTT. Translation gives CSVVRGRNTQYF.

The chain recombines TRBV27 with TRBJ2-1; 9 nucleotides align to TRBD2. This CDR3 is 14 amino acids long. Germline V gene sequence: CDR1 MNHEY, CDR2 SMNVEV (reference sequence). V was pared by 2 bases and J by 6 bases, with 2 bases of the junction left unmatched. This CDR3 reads CASSLAGGTNEQFF. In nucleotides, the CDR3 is TGTGCCAGCAGTTTAGCGGGAGGGACCAATGAGCAGTTCTTC.

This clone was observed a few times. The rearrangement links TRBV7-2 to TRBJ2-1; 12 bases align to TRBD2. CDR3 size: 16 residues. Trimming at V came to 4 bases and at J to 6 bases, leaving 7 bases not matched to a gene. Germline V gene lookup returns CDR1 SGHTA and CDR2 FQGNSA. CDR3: CASSSQLAGGFNEQFF. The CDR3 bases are TGTGCCAGCAGCTCCCAACTAGCGGGAGGATTCAATGAGCAGTTCTTC.

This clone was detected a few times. CDR3 in amino acids: CASSSQGSNEKLFF. For the CDR3, the DNA is TGTGCCAGCAGCTCACAGGGGTCTAATGAAAAACTGTTTTTT. This chain uses TRBV6-1 with TRBJ1-4; 7 bases line up with TRBD1. CDR1 MNHNS and CDR2 SASEGT come from the germline V gene. J lost 3 bases, V lost 6 bases, and 4 bases had no gene match. This CDR3 has 14 amino acids.

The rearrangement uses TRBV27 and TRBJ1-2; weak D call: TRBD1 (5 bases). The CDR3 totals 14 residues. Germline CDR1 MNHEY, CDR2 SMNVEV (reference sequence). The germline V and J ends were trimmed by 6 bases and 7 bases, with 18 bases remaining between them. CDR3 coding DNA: TGTGCCAGCAGCCCGCGGGACCCTTTAGTTGGCTACACCTTC. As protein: CASSPRDPLVGYTF.

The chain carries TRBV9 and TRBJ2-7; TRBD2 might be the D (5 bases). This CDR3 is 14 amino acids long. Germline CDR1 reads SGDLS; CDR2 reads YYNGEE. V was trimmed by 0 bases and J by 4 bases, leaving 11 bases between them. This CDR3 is CASSVETSAYEQYF. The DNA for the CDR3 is TGTGCCAGCAGCGTAGAAACTAGTGCTTACGAGCAGTACTTC.

The CDR3 nucleotides read TGCAGCGCACCCCCCGGGGGGACTAACACTGAAGCTTTCTTT. This encodes CSAPPGGTNTEAFF. The chain links TRBV29-1 to TRBJ1-1; maybe TRBD1 (5 bases). With 7 bases removed from V and 2 bases from J, the gap between germline ends came to 17 bases. There are 14 residues in the CDR3. CDR1 and CDR2 from the germline V gene are SQVTM and ANQGSEA.

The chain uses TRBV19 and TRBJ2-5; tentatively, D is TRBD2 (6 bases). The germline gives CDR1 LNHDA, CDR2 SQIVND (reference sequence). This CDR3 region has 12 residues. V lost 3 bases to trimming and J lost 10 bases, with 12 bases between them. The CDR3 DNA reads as TGTGCCAGTAGTATTACCTCGGGAGTCCAGTACTTC. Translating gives CASSITSGVQYF.

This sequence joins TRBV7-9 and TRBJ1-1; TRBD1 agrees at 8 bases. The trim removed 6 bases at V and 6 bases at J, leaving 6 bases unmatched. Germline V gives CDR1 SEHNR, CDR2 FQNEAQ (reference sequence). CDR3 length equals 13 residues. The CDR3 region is CASRTGAGAEAFF. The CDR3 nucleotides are TGTGCCAGCAGGACAGGGGCCGGGGCTGAAGCTTTCTTT.

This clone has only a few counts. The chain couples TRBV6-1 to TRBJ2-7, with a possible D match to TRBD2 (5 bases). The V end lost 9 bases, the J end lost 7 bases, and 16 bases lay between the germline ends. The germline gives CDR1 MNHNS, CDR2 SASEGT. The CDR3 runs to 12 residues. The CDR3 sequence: CASPGSKGEQYF. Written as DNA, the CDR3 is TGTGCCAGTCCGGGATCAAAAGGGGAGCAGTACTTC.

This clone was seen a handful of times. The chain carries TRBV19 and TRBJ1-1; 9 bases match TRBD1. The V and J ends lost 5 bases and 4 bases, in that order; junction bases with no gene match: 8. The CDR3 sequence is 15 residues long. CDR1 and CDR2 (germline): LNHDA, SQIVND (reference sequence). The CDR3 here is CASSSRTGGSTEAFF. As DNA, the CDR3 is TGTGCCAGTAGTTCACGAACAGGGGGCAGCACTGAAGCTTTCTTT.

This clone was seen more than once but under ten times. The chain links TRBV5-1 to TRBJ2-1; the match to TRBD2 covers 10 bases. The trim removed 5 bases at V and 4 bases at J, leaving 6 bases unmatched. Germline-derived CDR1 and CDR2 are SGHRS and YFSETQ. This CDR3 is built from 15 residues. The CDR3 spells CASRATSGIYNEQFF. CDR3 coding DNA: TGCGCCAGCAGGGCCACTAGCGGGATATACAATGAGCAGTTCTTC.

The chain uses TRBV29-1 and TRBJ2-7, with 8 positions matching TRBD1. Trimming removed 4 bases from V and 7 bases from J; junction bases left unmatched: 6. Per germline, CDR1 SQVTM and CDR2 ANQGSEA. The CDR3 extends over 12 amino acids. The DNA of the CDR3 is TGCAGCGTTGGGCAGGGGGCTCAGGAGCAGTACTTC. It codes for CSVGQGAQEQYF.